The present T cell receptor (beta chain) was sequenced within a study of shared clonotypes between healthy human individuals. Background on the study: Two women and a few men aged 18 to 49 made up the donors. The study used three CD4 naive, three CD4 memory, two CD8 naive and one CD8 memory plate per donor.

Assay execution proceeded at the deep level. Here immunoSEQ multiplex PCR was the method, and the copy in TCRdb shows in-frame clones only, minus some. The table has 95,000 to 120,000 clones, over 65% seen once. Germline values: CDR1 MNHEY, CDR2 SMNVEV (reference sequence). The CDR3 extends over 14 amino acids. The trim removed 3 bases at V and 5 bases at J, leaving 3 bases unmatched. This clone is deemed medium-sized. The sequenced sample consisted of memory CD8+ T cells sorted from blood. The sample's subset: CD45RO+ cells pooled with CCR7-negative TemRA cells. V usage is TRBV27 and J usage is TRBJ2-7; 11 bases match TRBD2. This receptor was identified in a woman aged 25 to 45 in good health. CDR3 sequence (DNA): TGTGCCAGCAGTTTTACTAGCGGGAGTAACGAGCAGTACTTC. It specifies CASSFTSGSNEQYF.